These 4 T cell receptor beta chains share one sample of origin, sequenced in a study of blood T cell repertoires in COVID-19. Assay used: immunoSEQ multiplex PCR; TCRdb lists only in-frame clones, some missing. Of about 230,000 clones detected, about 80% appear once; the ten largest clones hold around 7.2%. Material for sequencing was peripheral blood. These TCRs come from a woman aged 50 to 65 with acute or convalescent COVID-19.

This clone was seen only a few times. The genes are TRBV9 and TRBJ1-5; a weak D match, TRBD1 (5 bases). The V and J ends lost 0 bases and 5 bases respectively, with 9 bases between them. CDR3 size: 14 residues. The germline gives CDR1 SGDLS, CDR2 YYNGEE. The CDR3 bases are TGTGCCAGCAGCGTAGGAACAGGAGATCAGCCCCAGCATTTT. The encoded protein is CASSVGTGDQPQHF.

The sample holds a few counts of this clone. Here the CDR3 reads CASSELGQTVHTQYF. CDR3 nucleotide sequence: TGTGCCAGCAGTGAACTAGGACAGACGGTACATACGCAGTATTTT. The chain carries TRBV25-1 and TRBJ2-3; D may be TRBD1 (6 bases). The germline CDR1 and CDR2 sequences are MGHDK and SYGVNS. CDR3 size: 15 residues. Trimming left V 2 bases short and J 7 bases short, with 16 bases between.

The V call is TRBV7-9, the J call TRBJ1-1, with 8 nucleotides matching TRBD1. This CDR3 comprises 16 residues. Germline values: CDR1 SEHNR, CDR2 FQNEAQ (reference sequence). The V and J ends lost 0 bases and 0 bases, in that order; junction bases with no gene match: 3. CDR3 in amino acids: CASSLAGTGMNTEAFF. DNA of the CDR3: TGTGCCAGCAGCTTAGCCGGGACAGGAATGAACACTGAAGCTTTCTTT.

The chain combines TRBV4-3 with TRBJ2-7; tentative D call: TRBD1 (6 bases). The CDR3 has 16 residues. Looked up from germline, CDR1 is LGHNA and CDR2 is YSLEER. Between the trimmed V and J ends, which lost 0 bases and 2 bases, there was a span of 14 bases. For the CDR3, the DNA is TGCGCCAGCAGCCAAGATACAGGGAGTCTAACCTACGAGCAGTACTTC. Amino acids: CASSQDTGSLTYEQYF.